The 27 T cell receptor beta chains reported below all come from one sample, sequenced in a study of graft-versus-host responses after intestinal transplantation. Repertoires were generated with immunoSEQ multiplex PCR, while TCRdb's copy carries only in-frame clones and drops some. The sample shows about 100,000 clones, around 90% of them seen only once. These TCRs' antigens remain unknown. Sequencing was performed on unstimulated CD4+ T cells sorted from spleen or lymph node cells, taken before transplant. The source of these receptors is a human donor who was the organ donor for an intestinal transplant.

The chain's CDR3 is CASSKTGTSSGELFF. CDR3 coding DNA: TGTGCCAGCAGCAAAACCGGGACTAGCTCCGGGGAGCTGTTTTTT. This chain joins TRBV7-3 and TRBJ2-2, with 9 bases matching TRBD2. CDR3 size: 15 residues. After removal of 5 bases from V and 6 bases from J, the junction contained 7 bases not matched to a gene. Germline loops: CDR1 SGHTA, CDR2 FQGTGA.

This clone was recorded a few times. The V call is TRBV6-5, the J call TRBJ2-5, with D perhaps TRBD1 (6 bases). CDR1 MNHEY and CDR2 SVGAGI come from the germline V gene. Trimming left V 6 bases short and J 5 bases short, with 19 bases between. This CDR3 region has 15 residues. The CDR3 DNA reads TGTGCCAGCAGACCTTCCCGGGACAAAGGGGAGACCCAGTACTTC. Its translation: CASRPSRDKGETQYF.

CDR3 protein: CASSSRRDRAFF. CDR3 bases: TGTGCCAGCAGCTCCCGGCGGGATCGAGCTTTCTTT. The chain is built from TRBV11-3 and TRBJ1-1; unclear D gene. This CDR3 is 12 amino acids long. Trimming took off 4 bases at V and 10 bases at J, with 13 bases between the two ends. Per the germline V gene, CDR1 is SGHNT and CDR2 is YENEEA.

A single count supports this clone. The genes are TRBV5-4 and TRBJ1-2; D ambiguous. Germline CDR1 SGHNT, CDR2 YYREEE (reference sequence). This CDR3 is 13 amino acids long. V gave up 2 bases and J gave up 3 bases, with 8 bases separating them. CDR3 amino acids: CASSFGDHYGYTF. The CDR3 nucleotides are TGTGCCAGCAGCTTTGGCGACCACTATGGCTACACCTTC.

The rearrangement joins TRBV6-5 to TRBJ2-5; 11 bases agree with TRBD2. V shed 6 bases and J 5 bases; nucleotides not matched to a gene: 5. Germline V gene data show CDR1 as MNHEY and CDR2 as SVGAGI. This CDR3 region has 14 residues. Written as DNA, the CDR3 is TGTGCCAGCAGACCACTAGCGGGGGAGGAGACCCAGTACTTC. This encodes CASRPLAGEETQYF.

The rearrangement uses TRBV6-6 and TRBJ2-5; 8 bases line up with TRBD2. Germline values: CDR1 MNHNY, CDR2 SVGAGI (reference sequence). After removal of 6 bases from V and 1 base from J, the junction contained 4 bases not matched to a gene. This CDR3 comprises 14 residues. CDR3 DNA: TGTGCCAGCAGGACCACTAGCGGCCAAGAGACCCAGTACTTC. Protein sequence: CASRTTSGQETQYF.

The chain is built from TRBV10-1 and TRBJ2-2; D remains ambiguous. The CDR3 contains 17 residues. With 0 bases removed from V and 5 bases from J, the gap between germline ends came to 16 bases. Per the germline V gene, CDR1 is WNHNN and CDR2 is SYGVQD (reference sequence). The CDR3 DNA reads TGCGCCAGCAGTGAGTCGGCAGGATCTCCTGTAACCGGGGAGCTGTTTTTT. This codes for CASSESAGSPVTGELFF.

CDR3 amino acids: CASSYEGASTDTQYF. The CDR3 DNA reads as TGTGCCAGCAGTTACGAGGGGGCAAGCACAGATACGCAGTATTTT. The chain uses TRBV6-6 and TRBJ2-3; TRBD1 matches 7 bases. Germline trimming cut 2 bases from V and 0 bases from J; bases unmatched to any gene: 2. The CDR3 contains 15 residues. Germline V gene data show CDR1 as MNHNY and CDR2 as SVGAGI (reference sequence).

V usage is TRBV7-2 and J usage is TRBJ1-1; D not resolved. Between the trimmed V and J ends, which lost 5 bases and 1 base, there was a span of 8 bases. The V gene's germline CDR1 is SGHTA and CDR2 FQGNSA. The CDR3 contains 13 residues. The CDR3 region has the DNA TGTGCCAGCAGCGCCTTTTGGAACACTGAAGCTTTCTTT. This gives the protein CASSAFWNTEAFF.

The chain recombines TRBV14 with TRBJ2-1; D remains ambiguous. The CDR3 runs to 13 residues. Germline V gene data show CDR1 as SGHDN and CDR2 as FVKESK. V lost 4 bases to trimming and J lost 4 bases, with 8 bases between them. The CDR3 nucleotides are TGTGCCAGCAGCCGGGGTTTGTACAATGAGCAGTTCTTC. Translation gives CASSRGLYNEQFF.

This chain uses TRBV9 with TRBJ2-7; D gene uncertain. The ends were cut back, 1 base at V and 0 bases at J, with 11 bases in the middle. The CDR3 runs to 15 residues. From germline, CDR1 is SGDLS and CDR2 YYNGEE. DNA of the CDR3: TGTGCCAGCAGCGTAAGTCCATACCACTCCTACGAGCAGTACTTC. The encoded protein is CASSVSPYHSYEQYF.

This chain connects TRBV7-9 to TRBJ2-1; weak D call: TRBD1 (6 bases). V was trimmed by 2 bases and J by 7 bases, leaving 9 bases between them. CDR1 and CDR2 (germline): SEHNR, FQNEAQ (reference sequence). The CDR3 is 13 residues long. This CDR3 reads CASSLTGINEQFF. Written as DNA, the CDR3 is TGTGCCAGCAGCTTAACAGGGATAAATGAGCAGTTCTTC. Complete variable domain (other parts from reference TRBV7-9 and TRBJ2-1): DTGVSQNPRHKITKRGQNVTFRCDPISEHNRLYWYRQTLGQGPEFLTYFQNEAQLEKSRLLSDRFSAERPKGSFSTLEIQRTEQGDSAMYLCASSLTGINEQFFGPGTRLTVL.

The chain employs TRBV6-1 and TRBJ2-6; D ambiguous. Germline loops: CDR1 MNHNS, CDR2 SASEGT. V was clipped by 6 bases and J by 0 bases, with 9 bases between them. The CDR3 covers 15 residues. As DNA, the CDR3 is TGTGCCAGCAGGCCCGAGAGCTCTGGGGCCAACGTCCTGACTTTC. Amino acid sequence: CASRPESSGANVLTF.

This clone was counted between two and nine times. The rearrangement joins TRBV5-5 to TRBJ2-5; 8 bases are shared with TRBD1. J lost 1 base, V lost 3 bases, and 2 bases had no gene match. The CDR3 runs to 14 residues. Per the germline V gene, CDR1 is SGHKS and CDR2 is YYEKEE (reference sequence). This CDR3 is CASSWDRSQETQYF. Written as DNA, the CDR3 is TGTGCCAGCAGCTGGGACAGGTCCCAAGAGACCCAGTACTTC.

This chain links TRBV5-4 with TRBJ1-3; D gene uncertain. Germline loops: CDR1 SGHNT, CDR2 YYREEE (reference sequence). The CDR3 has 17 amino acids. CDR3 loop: CPQRLVSEEESGNTIYF. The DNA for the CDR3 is TGTCCACAGCGCTTAGTCTCCGAGGAAGAATCTGGAAACACCATATATTTT.

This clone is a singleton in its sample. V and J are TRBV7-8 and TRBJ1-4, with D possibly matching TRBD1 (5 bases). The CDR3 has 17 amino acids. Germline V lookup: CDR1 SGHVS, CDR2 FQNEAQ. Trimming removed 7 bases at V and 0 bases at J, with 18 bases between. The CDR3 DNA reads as TGTGCCAGCACCCCTCGGGGCTTCATAGCAACTAATGAAAAACTGTTTTTT. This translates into CASTPRGFIATNEKLFF.

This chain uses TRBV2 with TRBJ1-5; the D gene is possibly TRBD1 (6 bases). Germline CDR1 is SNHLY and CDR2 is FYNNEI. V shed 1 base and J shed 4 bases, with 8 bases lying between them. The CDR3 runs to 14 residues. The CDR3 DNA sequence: TGTGCCAGCAGTGAAGGGACAGAAAATCAGCCCCAGCATTTT. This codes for CASSEGTENQPQHF.

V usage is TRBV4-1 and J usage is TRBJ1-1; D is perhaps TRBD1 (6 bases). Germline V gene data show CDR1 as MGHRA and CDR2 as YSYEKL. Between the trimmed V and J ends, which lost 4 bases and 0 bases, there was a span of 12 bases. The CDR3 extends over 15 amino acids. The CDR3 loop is CASSPLGQLNTEAFF. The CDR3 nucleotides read TGCGCCAGCAGCCCTCTAGGACAGCTGAACACTGAAGCTTTCTTT.

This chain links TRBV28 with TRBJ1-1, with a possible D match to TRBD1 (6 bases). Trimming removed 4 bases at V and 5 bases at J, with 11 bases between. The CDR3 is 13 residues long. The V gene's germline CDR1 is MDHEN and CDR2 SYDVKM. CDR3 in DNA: TGTGCCAGCAGTTCCGGCCAGGGGACTGAAGCTTTCTTT. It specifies CASSSGQGTEAFF.

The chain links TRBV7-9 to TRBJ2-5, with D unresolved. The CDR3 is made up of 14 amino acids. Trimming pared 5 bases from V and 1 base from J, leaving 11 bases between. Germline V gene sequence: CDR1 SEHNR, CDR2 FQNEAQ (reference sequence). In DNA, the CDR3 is TGTGCCAGCAGCAATGGGATACTCCAAGAGACCCAGTACTTC. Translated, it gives CASSNGILQETQYF.

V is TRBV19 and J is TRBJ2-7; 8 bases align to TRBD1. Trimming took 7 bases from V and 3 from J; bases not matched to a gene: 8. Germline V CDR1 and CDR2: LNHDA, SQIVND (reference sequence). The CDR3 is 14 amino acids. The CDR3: CASTRTGSLYEQYF. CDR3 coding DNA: TGTGCCAGTACCCGGACAGGGTCCCTCTACGAGCAGTACTTC.

CDR3 amino acids: CASSFWTGDGYTF. Written as DNA, the CDR3 is TGTGCCAGCAGCTTTTGGACAGGGGACGGCTACACCTTC. V usage is TRBV7-2 and J usage is TRBJ1-2, with 9 bases that match TRBD1. J lost 8 bases, V lost 3 bases, and 4 bases had no gene match. CDR1 and CDR2 (germline): SGHTA, FQGNSA. This CDR3 contains 13 residues.

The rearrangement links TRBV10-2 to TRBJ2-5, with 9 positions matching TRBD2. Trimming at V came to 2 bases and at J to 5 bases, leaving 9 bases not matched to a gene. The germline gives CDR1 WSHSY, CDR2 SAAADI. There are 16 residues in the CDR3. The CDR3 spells CASSEISSGAGETQYF. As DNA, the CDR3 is TGCGCCAGCAGTGAGATTTCTAGCGGGGCGGGGGAGACCCAGTACTTC.

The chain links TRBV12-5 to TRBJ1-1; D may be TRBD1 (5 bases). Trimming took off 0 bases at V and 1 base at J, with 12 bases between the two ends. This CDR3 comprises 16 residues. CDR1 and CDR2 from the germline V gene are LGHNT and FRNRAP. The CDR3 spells CASGLVLGGTNTEAFF. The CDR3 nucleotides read TGTGCTAGTGGTTTGGTCCTTGGGGGTACGAACACTGAAGCTTTCTTT.

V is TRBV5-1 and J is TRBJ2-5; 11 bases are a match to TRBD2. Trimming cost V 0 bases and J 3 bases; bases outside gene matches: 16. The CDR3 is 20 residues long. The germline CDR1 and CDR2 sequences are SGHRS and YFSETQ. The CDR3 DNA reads TGCGCCAGCAGCTTGGGTCCGGCGCTAGCGGGAGGAGGGATGAAAGAGACCCAGTACTTC. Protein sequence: CASSLGPALAGGGMKETQYF.

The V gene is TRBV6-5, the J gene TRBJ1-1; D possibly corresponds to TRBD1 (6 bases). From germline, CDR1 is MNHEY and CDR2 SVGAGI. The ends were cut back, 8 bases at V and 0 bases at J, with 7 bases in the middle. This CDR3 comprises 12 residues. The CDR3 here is CASRGLNTEAFF. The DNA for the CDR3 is TGTGCCAGCCGGGGGCTGAACACTGAAGCTTTCTTT.

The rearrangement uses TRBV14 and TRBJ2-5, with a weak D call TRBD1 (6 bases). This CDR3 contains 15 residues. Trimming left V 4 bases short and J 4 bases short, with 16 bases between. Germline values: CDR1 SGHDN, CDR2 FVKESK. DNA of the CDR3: TGTGCCAGCAGCCCCTATAACAGGGACGGAGAGACCCAGTACTTC. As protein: CASSPYNRDGETQYF.